Below are 11 T cell receptor beta chains sequenced from a single sample in a study of a mutant IDH1 vaccine in newly diagnosed glioma. Time point described: week 47, end of study. Each vaccine dose was 300 ug of mutant IDH1 20-mer peptide, with topical imiquimod. Produced via immunoSEQ multiplex PCR; TCRdb's table is partial and in-frame only. Among tens of thousands of clones listed, around 87% were seen once. No antigens are known for them. The material was PBMCs, obtained from a glioma patient whose treatment included an IDH1 peptide vaccine. The source of these receptors is a woman between 25 and 40 years old with glioma.

The chain couples TRBV19 to TRBJ1-6, with D possibly being TRBD1 (6 bases). The CDR3 runs to 13 residues. V was shortened by 8 bases and J by 7 bases, with 12 bases between the two germline ends. Looked up from germline, CDR1 is LNHDA and CDR2 is SQIVND (reference sequence). The CDR3: CASGGQNNSPLHF. The CDR3 DNA follows: TGTGCCAGTGGCGGACAGAACAATTCACCCCTCCACTTT. Full variable domain (missing parts from reference TRBV19 and TRBJ1-6): DGGITQSPKYLFRKEGQNVTLSCEQNLNHDAMYWYRQDPGQGLRLIYYSQIVNDFQKGDIAEGYSVSREKKESFPLTVTSAQKNPTAFYLCASGGQNNSPLHFGNGTRLTVT.

The J gene is TRBJ1-2, the V gene TRBV6-5, with D maybe TRBD1 (5 bases). The V gene's germline CDR1 is MNHEY and CDR2 SVGAGI. The CDR3 has 13 amino acids. V was trimmed by 6 bases and J by 6 bases, leaving 14 bases between them. CDR3 region: CASSSGLIDGYTF. CDR3 DNA sequence: TGTGCCAGCAGCTCGGGACTGATAGATGGCTACACCTTC.

The chain has TRBV5-1 and TRBJ2-6; D gene ambiguous. This CDR3 has 15 residues. Germline V gives CDR1 SGHRS, CDR2 YFSETQ. Trimming removed 4 bases at V and 0 bases at J, with 8 bases between. CDR3 loop: CASSPLSSGANVLTF. The CDR3 coding sequence is TGCGCCAGCAGCCCCCTAAGCTCTGGGGCCAACGTCCTGACTTTC.

The chain is built from TRBV14 and TRBJ2-7; a possible D gene is TRBD2 (6 bases). The V end was cut by 4 bases, the J end by 4 bases, with 26 bases between. CDR1 and CDR2 (germline): SGHDN, FVKESK. The CDR3 is 18 amino acids. The CDR3 sequence: CASSLRTPRKARGYEQYF. The CDR3 DNA reads as TGTGCCAGCAGCCTCCGGACCCCAAGGAAGGCTCGGGGGTACGAGCAGTACTTC.

CDR3 in DNA: TGCGCCAGCAGCCCGACTAGCGGGATTGGTCGGGATGAGCAGTTCTTC. This translates into CASSPTSGIGRDEQFF. The rearrangement uses TRBV5-1 and TRBJ2-1; TRBD2 agrees at 11 bases. The CDR3 has 16 amino acids. CDR1 is SGHRS and CDR2 is YFSETQ in the germline V gene. Trimming cost V 4 bases and J 8 bases; bases outside gene matches: 11.

This sequence joins TRBV5-1 and TRBJ1-1, with 7 bases identical to TRBD1. V shed 3 bases, J shed 4 bases, and the junction held 6 bases outside the gene matches. There are 14 residues in the CDR3. From germline, CDR1 is SGHRS and CDR2 YFSETQ. CDR3 loop: CASSSDSGGTEAFF. The DNA for the CDR3 is TGCGCCAGCAGCTCAGACTCAGGGGGCACTGAAGCTTTCTTT.

The chain joins TRBV7-8 to TRBJ1-2, with unresolved D. CDR1 and CDR2 (germline): SGHVS, FQNEAQ. V was clipped by 1 base and J by 8 bases, with 11 bases between them. The CDR3 runs to 13 residues. The chain's CDR3 is CASSLVVEGGYTF. The CDR3 DNA reads TGTGCCAGCAGCTTAGTGGTTGAAGGCGGCTACACCTTC.

The chain has TRBV6-5 and TRBJ2-3, with D tentatively TRBD1 or TRBD2 (6 bases each). V was trimmed by 6 bases and J by 3 bases, leaving 13 bases between them. CDR1 and CDR2 (germline): MNHEY, SVGAGI. The CDR3 has 14 amino acids. The CDR3 bases are TGTGCCAGCAGGCGAGGGGGGTTGACAGATACGCAGTATTTT. Protein product: CASRRGGLTDTQYF.

This clone showed up just a few times. The chain carries TRBV18 and TRBJ1-1; D call uncertain. The germline CDR1 and CDR2 sequences are KGHSH and LQKENI. The CDR3 sequence is 14 residues long. The V end was cut by 1 base, the J end by 0 bases, with 6 bases between. CDR3 region: CASSPRALNTEAFF. The CDR3 bases are TGTGCCAGCTCACCACGGGCCTTGAACACTGAAGCTTTCTTT.

The V call is TRBV6-1, the J call TRBJ1-5; 7 nucleotides line up with TRBD1. J gave up 2 bases and V 5 bases, and 6 bases lay outside the gene matches. Germline V lookup: CDR1 MNHNS, CDR2 SASEGT. CDR3 size: 15 residues. DNA of the CDR3: TGTGCCAGCAGTTGGGACAGCGGCGGCAATCAGCCCCAGCATTTT. Translated, it gives CASSWDSGGNQPQHF.

This rearrangement joins TRBV2 to TRBJ1-1; TRBD1 agrees at 10 bases. CDR3 length: 14 residues. Germline CDR1 is SNHLY and CDR2 is FYNNEI. Trimming removed 4 bases from V and 1 base from J; junction bases left unmatched: 0. The chain's CDR3 is CASSGDRGNTEAFF. DNA of the CDR3: TGTGCCAGCAGTGGGGACAGGGGGAACACTGAAGCTTTCTTT.